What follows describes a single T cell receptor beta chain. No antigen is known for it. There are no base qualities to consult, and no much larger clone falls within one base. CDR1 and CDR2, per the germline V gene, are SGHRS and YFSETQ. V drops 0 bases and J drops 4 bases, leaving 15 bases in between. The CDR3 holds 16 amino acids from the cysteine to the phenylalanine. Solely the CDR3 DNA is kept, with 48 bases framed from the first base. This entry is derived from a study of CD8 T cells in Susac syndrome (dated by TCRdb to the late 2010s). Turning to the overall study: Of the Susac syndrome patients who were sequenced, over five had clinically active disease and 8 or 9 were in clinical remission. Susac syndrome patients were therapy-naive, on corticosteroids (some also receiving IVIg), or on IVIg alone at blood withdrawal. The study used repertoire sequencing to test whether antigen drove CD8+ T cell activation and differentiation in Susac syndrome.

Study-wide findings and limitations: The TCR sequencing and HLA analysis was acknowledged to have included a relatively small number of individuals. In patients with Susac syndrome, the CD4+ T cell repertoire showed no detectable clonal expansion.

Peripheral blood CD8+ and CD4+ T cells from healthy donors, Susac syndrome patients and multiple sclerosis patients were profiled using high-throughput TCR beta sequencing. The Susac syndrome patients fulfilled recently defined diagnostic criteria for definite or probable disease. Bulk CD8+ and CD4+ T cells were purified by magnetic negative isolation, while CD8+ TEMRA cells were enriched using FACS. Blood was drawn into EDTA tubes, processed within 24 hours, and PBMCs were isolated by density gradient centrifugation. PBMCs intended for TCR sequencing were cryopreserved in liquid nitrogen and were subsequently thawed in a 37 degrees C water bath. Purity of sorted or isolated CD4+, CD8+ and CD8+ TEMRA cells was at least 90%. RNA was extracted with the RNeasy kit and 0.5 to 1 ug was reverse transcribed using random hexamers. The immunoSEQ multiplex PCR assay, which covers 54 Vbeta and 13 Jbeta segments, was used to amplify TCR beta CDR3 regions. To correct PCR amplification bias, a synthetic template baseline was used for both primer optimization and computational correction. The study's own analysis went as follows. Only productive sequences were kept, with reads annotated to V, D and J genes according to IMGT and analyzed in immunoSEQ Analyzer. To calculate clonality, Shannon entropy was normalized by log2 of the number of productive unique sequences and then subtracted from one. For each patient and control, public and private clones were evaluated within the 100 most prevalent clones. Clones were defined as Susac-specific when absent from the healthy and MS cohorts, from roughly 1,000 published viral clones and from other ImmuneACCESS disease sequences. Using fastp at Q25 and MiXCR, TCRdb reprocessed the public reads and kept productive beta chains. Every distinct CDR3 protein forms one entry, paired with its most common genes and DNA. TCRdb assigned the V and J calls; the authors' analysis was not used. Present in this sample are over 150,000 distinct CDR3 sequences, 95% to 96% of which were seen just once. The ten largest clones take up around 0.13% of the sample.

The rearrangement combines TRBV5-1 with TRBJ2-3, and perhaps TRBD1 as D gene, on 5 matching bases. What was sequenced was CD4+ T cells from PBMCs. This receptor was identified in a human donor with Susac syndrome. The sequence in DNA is TGCGCCAGCAGCTTGGTAGTCAGGGTGATGGCAGATACGCAGTATTTT. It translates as CASSLVVRVMADTQYF.